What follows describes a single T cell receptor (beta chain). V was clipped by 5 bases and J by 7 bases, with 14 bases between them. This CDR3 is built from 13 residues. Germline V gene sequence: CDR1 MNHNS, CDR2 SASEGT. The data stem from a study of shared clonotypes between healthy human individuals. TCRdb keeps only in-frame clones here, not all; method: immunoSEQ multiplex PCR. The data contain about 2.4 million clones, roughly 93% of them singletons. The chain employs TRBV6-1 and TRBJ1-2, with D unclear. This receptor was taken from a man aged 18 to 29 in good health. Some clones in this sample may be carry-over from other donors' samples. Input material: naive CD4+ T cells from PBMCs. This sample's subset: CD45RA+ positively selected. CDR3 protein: CASSRARTFGYTF. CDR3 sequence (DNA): TGTGCCAGCAGTCGGGCCCGGACCTTTGGCTACACCTTC.